This T cell receptor (beta chain) was found in a study of cytomegalovirus exposure and HLA in healthy donors. The PCR had 60 Vbeta and 13 Jbeta primers. Produced via immunoSEQ multiplex PCR; TCRdb's table is partial and in-frame only. The data hold 120,000 to 150,000 clones, with more than 75% observed a single time. Concerning this clone itself: What it recognizes is unknown.

Study-level results: In a later analysis, specific HLA alleles were associated with under 20,000 TCR beta sequences at a 0.05 false discovery rate. TCR beta chain V- and J-gene trimming was linked, in a later analysis, to a missense variant in DCLRE1C. Sequencing depth roughly uniform across donors was assumed in presence/absence analyses.

CDR3 length: 12 amino acids. The germline V and J ends were trimmed by 5 bases and 5 bases, with 8 bases remaining between them. CDR1 is SGHNT and CDR2 is YENEEA in the germline V gene. Healthy individuals who donated bone marrow served as the donors. This sequence was found in a woman aged 40 to 50 in good health and CMV-seropositive. The sample consisted of PBMCs. V and J are TRBV11-3 and TRBJ2-3; D is unresolved. CDR3 sequence (DNA): TGTGCCAGCAGCCCCCCCAGAGATACGCAGTATTTT. This gives the protein CASSPPRDTQYF.